The T cell receptor beta chain under discussion was sequenced for a study of Graves' ophthalmopathy and Graves' hyperthyroidism. RNA transcripts were the source from which TCR beta CDR3 regions were amplified. The authors performed first-round RT-PCR with HTBI primers and then a second-round multiplex PCR. Each CDR3 protein is one row after TCRdb ran MiXCR on the multiplex PCR reads. The table records approximately 700,000 distinct CDR3 sequences, 35% to 50% of them present only once. Trimming left V 9 bases short and J 0 bases short, with 15 bases between. The CDR3 totals 14 residues. Looked up from germline, CDR1 is SGHNT and CDR2 is YYREEE (reference sequence). This clonotype came up a few times.

The TCR comes from an adult man with Graves' ophthalmopathy. V is TRBV5-4 and J is TRBJ1-1; a possible D gene is TRBD1 (5 bases). The sequenced sample consisted of peripheral blood. The CDR3 region has the DNA TGTGCCACGAGTTCAGGGATACTGAACACTGAAGCTTTCTTT. It is translated as CATSSGILNTEAFF.